Only a few counts were recorded for the clone carrying this T cell receptor beta chain. The record originates from a study of early T cells in non-severe SARS-CoV-2 infection. The CDR3 consists of 13 residues. V lost 7 bases and J lost 0, with 7 bases in between. Individual cDNA molecules received unique molecular identifiers. TCRdb fed the 5' RACE reads into MiXCR, producing one record per CDR3 protein. The sample carries tens of thousands of distinct CDR3 sequences, 5.5% to 8.5% recorded once. This clonotype was sampled from an adult who was a healthcare worker with PCR-confirmed SARS-CoV-2 infection or an uninfected control (not recorded which). The sequences come from whole blood, collected at baseline. V usage is TRBV12-3 or TRBV12-4 and J usage is TRBJ2-1; no clear D. CDR3 protein: CASKRSSYNEQFF. CDR3 coding DNA: TGTGCCAGCAAGAGAAGCTCCTACAATGAGCAGTTCTTC.